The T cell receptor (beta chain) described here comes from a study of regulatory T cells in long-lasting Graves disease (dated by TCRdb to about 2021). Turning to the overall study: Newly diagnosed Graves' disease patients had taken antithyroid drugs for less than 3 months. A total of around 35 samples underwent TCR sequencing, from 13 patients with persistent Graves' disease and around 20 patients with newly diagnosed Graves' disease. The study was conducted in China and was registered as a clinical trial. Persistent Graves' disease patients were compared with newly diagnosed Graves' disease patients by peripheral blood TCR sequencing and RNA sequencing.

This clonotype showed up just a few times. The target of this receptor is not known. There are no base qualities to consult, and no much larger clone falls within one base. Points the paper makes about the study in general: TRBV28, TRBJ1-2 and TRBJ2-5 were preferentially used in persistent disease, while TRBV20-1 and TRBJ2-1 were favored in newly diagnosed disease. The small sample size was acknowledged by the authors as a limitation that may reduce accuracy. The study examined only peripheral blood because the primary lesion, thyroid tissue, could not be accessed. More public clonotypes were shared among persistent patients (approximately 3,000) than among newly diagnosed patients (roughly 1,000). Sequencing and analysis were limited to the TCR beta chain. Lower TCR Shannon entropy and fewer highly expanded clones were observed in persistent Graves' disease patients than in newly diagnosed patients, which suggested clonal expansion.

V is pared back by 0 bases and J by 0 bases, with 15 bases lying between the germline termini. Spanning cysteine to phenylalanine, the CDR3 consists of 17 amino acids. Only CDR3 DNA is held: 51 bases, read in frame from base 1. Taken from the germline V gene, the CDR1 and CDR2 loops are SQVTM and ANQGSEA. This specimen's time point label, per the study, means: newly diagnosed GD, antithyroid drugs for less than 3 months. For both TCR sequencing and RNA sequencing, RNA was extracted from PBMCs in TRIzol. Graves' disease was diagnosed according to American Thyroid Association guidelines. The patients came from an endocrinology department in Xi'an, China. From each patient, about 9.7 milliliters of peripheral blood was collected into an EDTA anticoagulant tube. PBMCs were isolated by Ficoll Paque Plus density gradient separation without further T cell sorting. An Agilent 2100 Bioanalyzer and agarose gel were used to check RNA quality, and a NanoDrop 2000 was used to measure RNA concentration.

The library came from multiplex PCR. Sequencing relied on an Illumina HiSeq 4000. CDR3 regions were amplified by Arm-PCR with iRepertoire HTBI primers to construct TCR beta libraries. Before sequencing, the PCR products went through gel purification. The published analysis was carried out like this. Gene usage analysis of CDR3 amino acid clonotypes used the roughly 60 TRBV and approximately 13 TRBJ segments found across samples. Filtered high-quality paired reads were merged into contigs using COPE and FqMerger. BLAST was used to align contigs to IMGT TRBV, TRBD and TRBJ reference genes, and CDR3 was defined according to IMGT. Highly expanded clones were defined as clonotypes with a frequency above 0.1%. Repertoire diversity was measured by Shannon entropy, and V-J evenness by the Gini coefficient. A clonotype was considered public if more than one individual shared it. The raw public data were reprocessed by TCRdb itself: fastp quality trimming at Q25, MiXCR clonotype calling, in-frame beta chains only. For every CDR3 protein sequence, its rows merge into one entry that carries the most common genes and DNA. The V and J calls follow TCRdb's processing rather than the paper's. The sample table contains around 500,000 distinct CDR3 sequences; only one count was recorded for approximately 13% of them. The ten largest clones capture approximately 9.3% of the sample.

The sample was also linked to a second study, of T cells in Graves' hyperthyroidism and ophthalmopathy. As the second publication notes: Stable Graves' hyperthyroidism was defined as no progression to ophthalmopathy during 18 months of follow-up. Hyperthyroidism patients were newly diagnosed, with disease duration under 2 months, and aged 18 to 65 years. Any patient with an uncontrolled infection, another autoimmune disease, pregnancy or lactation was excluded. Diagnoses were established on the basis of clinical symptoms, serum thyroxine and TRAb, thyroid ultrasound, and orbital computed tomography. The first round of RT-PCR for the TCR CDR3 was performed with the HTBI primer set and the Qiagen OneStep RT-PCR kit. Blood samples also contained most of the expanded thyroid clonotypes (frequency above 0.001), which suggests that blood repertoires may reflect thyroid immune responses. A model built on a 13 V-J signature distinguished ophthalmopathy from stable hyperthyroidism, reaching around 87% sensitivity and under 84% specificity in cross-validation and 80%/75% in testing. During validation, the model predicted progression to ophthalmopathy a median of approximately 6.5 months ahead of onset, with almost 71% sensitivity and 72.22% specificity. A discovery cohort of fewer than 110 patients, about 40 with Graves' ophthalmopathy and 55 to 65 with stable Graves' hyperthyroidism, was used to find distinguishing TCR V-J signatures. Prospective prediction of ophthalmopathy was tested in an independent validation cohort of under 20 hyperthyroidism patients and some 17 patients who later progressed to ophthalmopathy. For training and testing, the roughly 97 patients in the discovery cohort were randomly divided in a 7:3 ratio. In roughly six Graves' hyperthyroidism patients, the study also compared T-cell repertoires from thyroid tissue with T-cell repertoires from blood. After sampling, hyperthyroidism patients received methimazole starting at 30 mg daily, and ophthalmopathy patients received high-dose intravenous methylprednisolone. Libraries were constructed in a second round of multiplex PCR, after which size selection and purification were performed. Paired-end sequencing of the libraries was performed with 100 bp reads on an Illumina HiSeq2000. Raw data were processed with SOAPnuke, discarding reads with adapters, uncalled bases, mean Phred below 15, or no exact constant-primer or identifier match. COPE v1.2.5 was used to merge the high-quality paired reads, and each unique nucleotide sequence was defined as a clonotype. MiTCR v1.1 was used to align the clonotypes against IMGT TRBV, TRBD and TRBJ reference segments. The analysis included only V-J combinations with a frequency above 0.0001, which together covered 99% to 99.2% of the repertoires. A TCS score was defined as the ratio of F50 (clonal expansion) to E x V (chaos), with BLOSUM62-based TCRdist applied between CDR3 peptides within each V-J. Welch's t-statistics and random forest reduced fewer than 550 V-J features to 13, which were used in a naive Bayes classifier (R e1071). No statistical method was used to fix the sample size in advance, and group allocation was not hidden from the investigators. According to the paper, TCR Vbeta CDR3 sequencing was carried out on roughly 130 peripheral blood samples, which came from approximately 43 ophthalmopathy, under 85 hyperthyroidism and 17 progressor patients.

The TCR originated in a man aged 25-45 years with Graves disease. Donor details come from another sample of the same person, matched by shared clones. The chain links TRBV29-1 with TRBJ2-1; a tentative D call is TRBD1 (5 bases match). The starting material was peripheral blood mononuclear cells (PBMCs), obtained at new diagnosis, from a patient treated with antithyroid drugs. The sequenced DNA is TGCAGCGTTGAAGATCGGAGCCACAGGAGCTCCTACAATGAGCAGTTCTTC. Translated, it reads CSVEDRSHRSSYNEQFF.